This TCR beta chain was sequenced during a study of T-cell reconstitution after alpha-beta-depleted transplantation in children (dated by TCRdb to the mid-2010s). Notes on the research overall: The study quantitatively tracked T-cell immune reconstitution after TCRalphabeta/CD19-depleted allogeneic hematopoietic cell transplantation in children using TCR repertoire profiling. Findings and caveats that apply to the study as a whole: The frequencies of hyperexpanded clones fell over the following months, and after one year, T-cell counts and TCRbeta diversity were mostly attributed to newly produced T cells. The apparently early alphabetaT-cell count recovery about two months after transplant was reportedly dependent on only several hundred rapidly expanded clones derived from non-depleted graft cells. The high TCRbeta diversity at day 60 in some patients was ascribed to recipient T cells and intrathymic progenitors that had survived conditioning.

CDR1 MGHRA and CDR2 YSYEKL are derived from the germline V gene. V loses 5 bases of germline sequence and J loses 10 bases, and the interval between the two ends is 15 bases. The CDR3 measures 14 amino acids from cysteine to phenylalanine. The kept DNA is CDR3 alone, 42 bases in frame from the first base. The treatment or condition label for this specimen denotes: allogeneic hematopoietic cell transplantation with graft depleted of TCRalphabeta T cells and CD19 B cells. Transplant recipients were children who received TCRalphabeta/CD19-depleted allogeneic hematopoietic cell grafts. To prepare the library, PCR was applied. Sequencing instrument: Illumina HiSeq 2500. Molecular barcoding was employed in the preparation of TCR libraries, with unique molecular identifiers being used to normalize TCRbeta repertoire quantification. TCRdb reworked the public reads: Q25 trimming with fastp, MiXCR clone assembly, productive beta chains retained. Duplicate CDR3 protein sequences are folded into a single record with the most common DNA and genes. Present in this sample are roughly 790,000 distinct CDR3 sequences, approximately 15% of which were seen just once. The ten largest clones add up to roughly 5% of the sample.

Details on this clonotype: No cognate antigen has been identified for it. One base away there is no much larger clone; base qualities are not given.

Specimen: PBMCs, mostly from graft donor cells, collected 360 days after TCRalphabeta/CD19-depleted stem cell transplant. The sequence links TRBV4-1 to TRBJ1-6; the D segment could be TRBD1, given 5 matching bases. The clonotype was recovered from a male patient aged 10 to 17 who had a stem cell transplant for acute lymphoblastic leukemia, so the T cells may come from the graft donor. The CDR3 region reads CASSVRRGESPLHF. The DNA sequence is given as TGCGCCAGCAGCGTTCGAAGGGGAGAGTCACCCCTCCACTTT.